These T cell receptor beta chains were read from a single sample in a study of regulatory T cells in long-lasting Graves disease. One entry per CDR3 protein results from TCRdb running MiXCR on the multiplex PCR reads. The sample carries about 660,000 distinct CDR3 sequences, 25% to 35% recorded once. The sequenced sample was peripheral blood mononuclear cells (PBMCs), obtained when the disease was refractory, from a patient treated with antithyroid drugs. The source of these receptors is a female donor with Graves disease. Each CDR3 is given with its conserved first and last residue. The D gene is left open where the match is weak. Expanded clones are given a class, and other clones once, few, many or no size at all.

clone_size,v_call,j_call,d_call,cdr3_nt,cdr3_aa
.,TRBV20-1,TRBJ2-3,TRBD2,TGCAGTGCCGGAGCGGGAACGTTCACAGATACGCAGTATTTT,CSAGAGTFTDTQYF
many,TRBV28,TRBJ1-2,.,TGTGCCAGCAGTTTAGGGGGGACAAGCTATGGCTACACCTTC,CASSLGGTSYGYTF
.,TRBV28,TRBJ1-5,TRBD1,TGTGCCAGCAGGCGACAGGGGGCCAGCAATCAGCCCCAGCATTTT,CASRRQGASNQPQHF
many,TRBV6-1,TRBJ2-7,TRBD2,TGTGCCAGCAGGGGCGGGAGTTCCTACGAGCAGTACTTC,CASRGGSSYEQYF
.,TRBV5-4,TRBJ2-5,.,TGTGCCAGCAGCTTGGAAGGAAACACGGGGACCCAGTACTTC,CASSLEGNTGTQYF
many,TRBV28,TRBJ1-1,TRBD1,TGTGCCAGCAGTCCTGGACAGGTTTACACTGAAGCTTTCTTT,CASSPGQVYTEAFF
.,TRBV19,TRBJ1-5,.,TGTGCCAGTAGTATCGGTTGGGCAACTCAGCCCCAGCATTTT,CASSIGWATQPQHF
.,TRBV19,TRBJ2-7,TRBD1,TGTGCCAGTAGTTCTATCGGGACAGGGGCCGAGCAGTACTTC,CASSSIGTGAEQYF
few,TRBV19,TRBJ2-5,TRBD2,TGTGCCAGTAGTATGAGCGGGAGGGAGACCCAGTACTTC,CASSMSGRETQYF
few,TRBV29-1,TRBJ1-6,.,TGCAGCGAGTTGGAGGATTCACCCCTCCACTTT,CSELEDSPLHF
many,TRBV6-2/TRBV6-3,TRBJ1-2,.,TGTGCCAGTGGAGGAGGACGGCTAGCTAACTATGGCTACACCTTC,CASGGGRLANYGYTF
few,TRBV20-1,TRBJ2-1,TRBD2,TGCAGTGCTTCTCTAGCGGGGGGGGTCTACAATGAGCAGTTCTTC,CSASLAGGVYNEQFF
few,TRBV2,TRBJ2-7,.,TGTGCCAGCAGCTTAGTTGCCCGACTAGTGGGCGAGCAGTACTTC,CASSLVARLVGEQYF
many,TRBV2,TRBJ1-1,.,TGTGCCAGCAGTGACAATGCTCCGCCCCCTACGAACACTGAAGCTTTCTTT,CASSDNAPPPTNTEAFF
few,TRBV7-9,TRBJ2-4,TRBD2,TGTGCCAGCAGCATTAGCGGGAGGGCCTTCACCAAAAACATTCAGTACTTC,CASSISGRAFTKNIQYF
few,TRBV7-9,TRBJ1-1,.,TGTGCCAGCAGCTTAAAATGGTGGGACACTGAAGCTTTCTTT,CASSLKWWDTEAFF
.,TRBV29-1,TRBJ1-1,.,TGCAGCGTTGGACATAACACTGAAGCTTTCTTT,CSVGHNTEAFF
many,TRBV5-1,TRBJ2-7,.,TGTGCCAGCAGTTTTGATTCCTACGAGCAGTACTTC,CASSFDSYEQYF
once,TRBV11-2,TRBJ1-6,TRBD1,TGTGCCAGCAGCTTAGTGGCAGGGGGATCACCCCTCCACTTT,CASSLVAGGSPLHF
.,TRBV19,TRBJ1-1,TRBD1,TGTGCCAGTACCGTCGGGACAGGGCTGAACACTGAAGCTTTCTTT,CASTVGTGLNTEAFF
few,TRBV3-1,TRBJ1-6,.,TGTGCCAGCAGCCAAAGGCAGATGAATTCACCCCTCCACTTT,CASSQRQMNSPLHF
many,TRBV9,TRBJ2-5,.,TGTGCCAGCAGCGGACAAGGGCAAGAGACCCAGTACTTC,CASSGQGQETQYF
once,TRBV6-4,TRBJ1-2,.,TGTGCCAGCAGTGCCCTCCCTCCGGGGCCATATAACTATGGCTACACCTTC,CASSALPPGPYNYGYTF
few,TRBV24-1,TRBJ2-5,TRBD2,TGTGCCACCAGTGACGGACTAGCGACGGAGACCCAGTACTTC,CATSDGLATETQYF
.,TRBV6-5,TRBJ1-2,TRBD1,TGTGCCAGCAGTTACTGGACAGGGAGGGGCTACACCTTC,CASSYWTGRGYTF
many,TRBV6-1,TRBJ1-1,.,TGTGCCAGCAGTGTTAAAGAGAACACTGAAGCTTTCTTT,CASSVKENTEAFF
few,TRBV2,TRBJ2-2,TRBD1,TGTGCCAGCACCTCGGACAGGGCTAACACCGGGGAGCTGTTTTTT,CASTSDRANTGELFF
.,TRBV29-1,TRBJ1-2,.,TGCAGCGTCTACGGGACCCAGGTATATGGCTACACCTTC,CSVYGTQVYGYTF
.,TRBV19,TRBJ1-5,.,TGTGCCTGCAGGGAGGCGGATCAGCCCCAGCATTTT,CACREADQPQHF
.,TRBV20-1,TRBJ2-5,TRBD1,TGCAGTGCTAGAGCGGGCCGGGACAGGGAAATCCAAGAGACCCAGTACTTC,CSARAGRDREIQETQYF
.,TRBV6-1,TRBJ2-2,TRBD2,TGTGCCAGCAGCCCAGAGCGGGGAAACACCGGGGAGCTGTTTTTT,CASSPERGNTGELFF
many,TRBV20-1,TRBJ2-7,.,TGCAGTGGCCGGGACACGGTCTACGAGCAGTACTTC,CSGRDTVYEQYF
.,TRBV19,TRBJ1-1,.,TGTGCCAGTACCCGGACCACTGAAGCTTTCTTT,CASTRTTEAFF
few,TRBV7-2,TRBJ2-1,TRBD2,TGTGCCAGCAGCTTAGTGGGACTAGGCCACAATGAGCAGTTCTTC,CASSLVGLGHNEQFF
.,TRBV28,TRBJ2-1,TRBD2,TGTGCCAGCAGTAAGGGACTAGCGGGGAACCACAATGAGCAGTTCTTC,CASSKGLAGNHNEQFF
.,TRBV6-4,TRBJ2-5,.,TGTGCCAGCAGGGGAAAGGTTGGAGAGACCCAGTACTTC,CASRGKVGETQYF
.,TRBV19,TRBJ1-1,.,TGTGCCAGTAGTACCCCACATCGAGGCACTGAAGCTTTCTTT,CASSTPHRGTEAFF
.,TRBV28,TRBJ2-7,.,TGTGCCAGCGGGCAAACAACAGGGAACGAGCAGTACTTC,CASGQTTGNEQYF
.,TRBV20-1,TRBJ2-7,TRBD2,TGCAGCGTTAGCGGGAGGGCCTCCTACGAGCAGTACTTC,CSVSGRASYEQYF
few,TRBV6-1,TRBJ1-2,TRBD1,TGTGCCAGCAGACAGGGGAGGAGGGATGGCTACACCTTC,CASRQGRRDGYTF
many,TRBV12-5,TRBJ1-6,.,TGTGCTAGTGGTTTGGACGGGGTATCCCCCCTCCACTTT,CASGLDGVSPLHF
few,TRBV28,TRBJ1-1,.,TGTGCCAGCAGTTTAGGACACTCGAACACTGAAGCTTTCTTT,CASSLGHSNTEAFF
.,TRBV19,TRBJ1-2,.,TGTGCCAGTAGTCCGCGACAGTCTAACTATGGCTACACCTTC,CASSPRQSNYGYTF
.,TRBV6-2/TRBV6-3,TRBJ1-4,.,TGTGCCAGCAGTTACGGGCGTCCTGGACTTTTCACTAATGAAAAACTGTTTTTT,CASSYGRPGLFTNEKLFF
.,TRBV19,TRBJ1-4,.,TGTGCCAGTAGTATTGGTGCAACAACTAATGAAAAACTGTTTTTT,CASSIGATTNEKLFF
.,TRBV6-2/TRBV6-3,TRBJ1-1,.,TGTGCCAGCAGTGAATACCCCCGCGACACTGAAGCTTTCTTT,CASSEYPRDTEAFF
.,TRBV3-1,TRBJ1-2,.,TGTGCCAGCAGCCAAGATATTGAGATTAACTATGGCTACACCTTC,CASSQDIEINYGYTF
once,TRBV10-3,TRBJ1-1,.,TGTGCCATCAGTGCGGGGGGGCTGTCGAACACTGAAGCTTTCTTT,CAISAGGLSNTEAFF
.,TRBV27,TRBJ2-2,.,TGTGCCATCAGTGACCCCTTAGCGGACGCGAACACCGGGGAGCTGTTTTTT,CAISDPLADANTGELFF
few,TRBV6-1,TRBJ1-2,TRBD1,TGTGCCAGCAGCCCCGGGACAGGGGAATTAGGCTACACCTTC,CASSPGTGELGYTF
few,TRBV12-3/TRBV12-4,TRBJ1-5,.,TGTGCCAGCAGTTTAATCCCTACAGGCTGCAATCAGCCCCAGCATTTT,CASSLIPTGCNQPQHF
few,TRBV9,TRBJ1-4,.,TGTGCCAGCAGCGTAGAGGGAGAAGGACTTGAAAAACTGTTTTTT,CASSVEGEGLEKLFF
.,TRBV7-3,TRBJ1-1,.,TGTGCCAGCAGCTCTTCCCCGGACACTGAAGCTTTCTTT,CASSSSPDTEAFF
.,TRBV9,TRBJ1-2,TRBD1,TGTGCCAGCAGTGAAGCACCGGGACAGGGACCTCGTGGCTACACCTTC,CASSEAPGQGPRGYTF
.,TRBV29-1,TRBJ2-5,TRBD1,TGCAGCGTTGATCTCCGGGACAGCCAAGAGACCCAGTACTTC,CSVDLRDSQETQYF
few,TRBV28,TRBJ2-7,.,.,CASSFFGQDEQYF
.,TRBV6-2/TRBV6-3,TRBJ2-7,.,TGTGCCAGCAGTTCCGGACAGGTCGGCCTAGCGGTCGAGCAGTACTTC,CASSSGQVGLAVEQYF
.,TRBV30,TRBJ1-1,.,TGTGCCTGGGATTCGGGGGGGAACACTGAAGCTTTCTTT,CAWDSGGNTEAFF
.,TRBV5-1,TRBJ1-2,.,TGCGCCAGCAGCAACACTAACTATGGCTACACCTTC,CASSNTNYGYTF
few,TRBV12-3/TRBV12-4,TRBJ1-1,.,TGTGCCAGCAGTTTAAACTTAATGGGAACTGAAGCTTTCTTT,CASSLNLMGTEAFF